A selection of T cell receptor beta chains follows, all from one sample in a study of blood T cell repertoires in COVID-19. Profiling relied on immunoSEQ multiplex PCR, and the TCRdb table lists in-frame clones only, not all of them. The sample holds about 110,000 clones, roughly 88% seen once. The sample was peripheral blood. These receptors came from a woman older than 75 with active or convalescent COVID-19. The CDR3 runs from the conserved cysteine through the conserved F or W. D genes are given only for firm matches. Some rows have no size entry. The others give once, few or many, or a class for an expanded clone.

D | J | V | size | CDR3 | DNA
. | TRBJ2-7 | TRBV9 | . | CASSVDGSKGEQYF | TGTGCCAGCAGCGTTGACGGGAGTAAGGGGGAGCAGTACTTC
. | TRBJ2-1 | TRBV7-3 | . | CASSDLGGSYNEQFF | TGTGCCAGCAGCGATCTCGGGGGATCCTACAATGAGCAGTTCTTC
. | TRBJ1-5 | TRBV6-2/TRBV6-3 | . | CASSYGGSNQPQHF | TGTGCCAGCAGTTACGGGGGCTCCAATCAGCCCCAGCATTTT
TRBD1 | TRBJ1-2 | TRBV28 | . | CASSLPGTGGIYGYTF | TGTGCCAGCAGTTTGCCCGGGACAGGGGGAATCTATGGCTACACCTTC
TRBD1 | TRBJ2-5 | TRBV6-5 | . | CASSSTGYQETQYF | TGTGCCAGCAGTTCGACAGGGTATCAAGAGACCCAGTACTTC
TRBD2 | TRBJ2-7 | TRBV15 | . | CATSRVKGLASEQYF | TGTGCCACCAGCAGAGTAAAGGGACTAGCGAGCGAGCAGTACTTC
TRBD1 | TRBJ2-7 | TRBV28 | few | CASSSIRRQGKYEQYF | TGTGCCAGCAGTTCCATCCGCAGACAGGGTAAATACGAGCAGTACTTC
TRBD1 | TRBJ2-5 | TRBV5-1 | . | CASSLGGQGETQYF | TGCGCCAGCAGCTTGGGGGGACAGGGCGAGACCCAGTACTTC
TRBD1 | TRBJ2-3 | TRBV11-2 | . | CASSLVPGGRGLGTDTQYF | TGTGCCAGCAGCTTAGTCCCAGGGGGTAGAGGTCTAGGCACAGATACGCAGTATTTT
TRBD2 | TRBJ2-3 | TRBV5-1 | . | CASSQTSSTDTQYF | TGCGCCAGCAGCCAGACTAGCAGCACAGATACGCAGTATTTT
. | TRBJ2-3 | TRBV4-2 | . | CASSQERSGSTDTQYF | TGTGCCAGCAGCCAAGAGCGGAGCGGTAGCACAGATACGCAGTATTTT
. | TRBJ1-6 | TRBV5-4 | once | CASSLARGSSPLHF | TGTGCCAGCAGCTTGGCAAGGGGGAGTTCACCCCTCCACTTT
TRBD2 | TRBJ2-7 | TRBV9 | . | CASSVFQGSPSLAGSLGEQYF | TGTGCCAGCAGCGTGTTTCAAGGCTCCCCCTCCCTAGCGGGAAGTTTGGGTGAGCAGTACTTC
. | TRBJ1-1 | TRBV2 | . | CASSLYRDTGTEAFF | TGTGCCAGCAGCCTTTATCGGGACACTGGCACTGAAGCTTTCTTT
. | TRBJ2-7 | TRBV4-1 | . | CASSQESSYEQYF | TGCGCCAGCAGCCAGGAGAGCTCCTACGAGCAGTACTTC
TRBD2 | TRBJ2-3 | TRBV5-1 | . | CASSLVAGKPDTQYF | TGCGCCAGCAGCTTGGTAGCGGGAAAACCGGATACGCAGTATTTT
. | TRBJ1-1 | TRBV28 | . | CASSLEQRHTEAFF | TGTGCCAGCAGTTTAGAACAGAGACACACTGAAGCTTTCTTT
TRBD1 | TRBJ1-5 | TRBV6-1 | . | CASSERQGGYQPQHF | TGTGCCAGCAGTGAACGGCAGGGGGGTTATCAGCCCCAGCATTTT
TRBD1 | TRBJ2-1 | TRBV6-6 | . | CASRGTGRATNEQFF | TGTGCCAGCAGAGGGACAGGGAGGGCTACCAATGAGCAGTTCTTC
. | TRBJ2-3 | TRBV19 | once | CASSMVSLSTDTQYF | TGTGCCAGTAGTATGGTCAGTTTAAGCACAGATACGCAGTATTTT
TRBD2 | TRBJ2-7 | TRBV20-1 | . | CSASGAGDREQYF | TGCAGTGCTAGTGGGGCGGGAGATCGCGAGCAGTACTTC
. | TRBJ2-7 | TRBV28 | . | CASAPQGGSYEQYF | TGTGCCAGCGCCCCTCAGGGGGGCTCCTACGAGCAGTACTTC
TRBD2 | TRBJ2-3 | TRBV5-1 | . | CASSATSGSGADTQYF | TGCGCCAGCAGCGCAACTAGCGGGAGTGGGGCAGATACGCAGTATTTT
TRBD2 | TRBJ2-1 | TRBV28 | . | CASSIAGVTYNEQFF | TGTGCCAGCAGCATAGCGGGGGTAACCTACAATGAGCAGTTCTTC
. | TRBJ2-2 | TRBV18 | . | CASSPGGIFTGELFF | TGTGCCAGCTCACCAGGAGGCATCTTCACCGGGGAGCTGTTTTTT
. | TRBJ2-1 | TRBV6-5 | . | CASKRDRQYNEQFF | TGTGCCAGCAAGCGGGACAGGCAATACAATGAGCAGTTCTTC
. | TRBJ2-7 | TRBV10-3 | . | CAISGQGGEQYF | TGTGCCATCAGTGGTCAGGGGGGCGAGCAGTACTTC
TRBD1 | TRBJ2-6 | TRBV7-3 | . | CASSLSGGSGANVLTF | TGTGCCAGCAGCCTCTCAGGGGGTAGTGGGGCCAACGTCCTGACTTTC
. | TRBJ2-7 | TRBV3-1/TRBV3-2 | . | CASSQAEGRGNEQYF | TGTGCCAGCAGCCAAGCGGAAGGACGGGGTAACGAGCAGTACTTC
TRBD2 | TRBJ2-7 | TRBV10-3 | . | CAISESLGLAGEKSYEQYF | TGTGCCATCAGTGAGTCATTAGGACTAGCGGGAGAGAAGAGTTACGAGCAGTACTTC
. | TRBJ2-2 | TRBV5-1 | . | CASSLGQPTGELFF | TGCGCCAGCAGCTTAGGACAGCCCACCGGGGAGCTGTTTTTT
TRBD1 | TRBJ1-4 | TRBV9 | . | CASSAARRDRSNEKLFF | TGTGCCAGCAGCGCGGCCCGCCGGGACAGGAGTAATGAAAAACTGTTTTTT
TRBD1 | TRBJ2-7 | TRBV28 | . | CASTRDSSYEQYF | TGTGCCAGCACTCGGGACAGTTCCTACGAGCAGTACTTC
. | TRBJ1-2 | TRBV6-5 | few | CASASLGGVGGYTF | TGTGCCAGCGCTAGTCTGGGGGGTGTGGGAGGCTACACCTTC
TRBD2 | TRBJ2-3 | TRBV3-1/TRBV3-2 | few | CASSPRLAARDTQYF | TGTGCCAGCAGCCCCCGACTAGCGGCGAGAGATACGCAGTATTTT
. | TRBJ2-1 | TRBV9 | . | CASSVGVEGLKGSYNEQFF | TGTGCCAGCAGCGTAGGTGTGGAGGGCTTGAAGGGCTCCTACAATGAGCAGTTCTTC
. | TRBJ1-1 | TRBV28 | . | CASNPGADQRTEAFF | TGTGCCAGCAACCCTGGGGCGGACCAGAGGACTGAAGCTTTCTTT
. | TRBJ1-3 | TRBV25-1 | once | CASSEYGRASGNTIYF | TGTGCCAGCAGTGAATACGGCAGGGCTTCTGGAAACACCATATATTTT
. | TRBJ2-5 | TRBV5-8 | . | CASSSSYPETQYF | TGTGCCAGCAGCTCCTCCTATCCGGAGACCCAGTACTTC
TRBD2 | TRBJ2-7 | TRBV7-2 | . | CASSWGGGAYEQYF | TGTGCCAGCAGCTGGGGCGGGGGGGCCTACGAGCAGTACTTC
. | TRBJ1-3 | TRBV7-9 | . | CASSLQGRELISGNTIYF | TGTGCCAGCAGCTTGCAGGGACGGGAGTTAATCTCTGGAAACACCATATATTTT
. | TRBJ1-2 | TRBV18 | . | CASSPAGNNYGYTF | TGTGCCAGCTCACCTGCAGGGAATAACTATGGCTACACCTTC
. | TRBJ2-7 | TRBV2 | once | CASSEWQGTMTDEQYF | TGTGCCAGCAGTGAATGGCAGGGCACTATGACGGACGAGCAGTACTTC
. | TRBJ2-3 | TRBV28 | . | CASSPVGLSAQYF | TGTGCCAGCAGCCCCGTGGGACTGAGTGCGCAGTATTTT
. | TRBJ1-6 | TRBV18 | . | CASSPRGGHTGDSPLHF | TGTGCCAGCTCACCCCGGGGCGGTCATACGGGGGATTCACCCCTCCACTTT
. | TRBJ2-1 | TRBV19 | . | CASRPGVGYNEQFF | TGTGCCAGTAGGCCAGGGGTGGGGTACAATGAGCAGTTCTTC
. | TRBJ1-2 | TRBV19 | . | CASKITSGYTF | TGTGCCAGTAAAATTACGAGTGGCTACACCTTC
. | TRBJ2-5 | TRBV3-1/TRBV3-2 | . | CASSQGGAGVYF | TGTGCCAGCAGCCAAGGGGGGGCGGGAGTCTACTTC
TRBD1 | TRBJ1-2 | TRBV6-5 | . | CASSYSEQGAYGYTF | TGTGCCAGCAGTTACTCGGAACAGGGGGCCTATGGCTACACCTTC
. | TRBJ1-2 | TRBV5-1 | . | CASAMGSNDGYTF | TGCGCCAGCGCAATGGGGAGCAATGATGGCTACACCTTC
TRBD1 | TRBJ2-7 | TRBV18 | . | CASSPQDRGEQYF | TGTGCCAGCTCACCCCAAGACAGGGGCGAGCAGTACTTC
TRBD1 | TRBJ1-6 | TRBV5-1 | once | CASSLGDSGSPLHF | TGCGCCAGCAGCTTGGGGGACAGCGGTTCACCCCTCCACTTT
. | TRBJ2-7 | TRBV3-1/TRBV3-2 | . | CASSQAAKYEQYF | TGTGCCAGCAGCCAAGCAGCGAAGTACGAGCAGTACTTC
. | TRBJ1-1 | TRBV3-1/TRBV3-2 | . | CASSQEAGPGINQAFF | TGTGCCAGCAGCCAAGAGGCGGGGCCGGGTATTAATCAAGCTTTCTTT
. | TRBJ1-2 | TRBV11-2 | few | CASSLGRDGYTF | TGTGCCAGCAGCTTAGGCAGGGATGGCTACACCTTC